One T cell receptor beta chain is described in this entry. Its specificity is unknown. Profiling relied on immunoSEQ multiplex PCR, and the TCRdb table lists in-frame clones only, not all of them. This table has under 500,000 clones, 92% appearing once. As for treatment: over 15 received Ad26.COV2.S at low or high dose, single or two shots; a few received placebo; per-sample allocation not given. The investigators took samples on day 63 after the first vaccine or placebo injection. It was Wuhan-strain SARS-CoV-2 spike that the Ad26 vaccine vector expressed. These data originate in a study of Ad26.COV2.S vaccination and SARS-CoV-2 variants. V was pared by 4 bases and J by 2 bases, with 16 bases between. Germline V gene data show CDR1 as GTSNPN and CDR2 as SVGIG (reference sequence). The CDR3 is 15 amino acids. Overall study findings and caveats: Those who received vaccine or placebo ended up with similar non-spike TCR breadth.

The specimen was peripheral blood, collected in a trial of Ad26.COV2.S vaccine versus placebo. The chain has TRBV30 and TRBJ2-3; D may match TRBD1 or TRBD2 (6 bases each). This TCR came from a person between 18 and 59 years old who received the Ad26.COV2.S COVID-19 vaccine or a placebo. The CDR3 DNA follows: TGTGCCTGGAACCGGGGGCGGGGTAACACAGATACGCAGTATTTT. Translation: CAWNRGRGNTDTQYF.